The 22 T cell receptor beta chains below all came from one sample that was sequenced in a study of T cells after somatic rescue of genetic block. Data came from immunoSEQ multiplex PCR; TCRdb stores just in-frame clones and leaves some out. Here the sample spans over 95,000 clones, 85% to 95% being singletons. The material sequenced was peripheral blood mononuclear cells (PBMCs). These receptors were obtained from a woman aged 18-29 years.

Note on this clone: This sequence may be a read error, since a much larger clone differs from it by one base. Other nucleotide sequences from this sample produce the same CDR3. The V gene is TRBV9, the J gene TRBJ1-5, with 8 bases fitting TRBD1. The CDR3 length is 16 residues. Germline loops: CDR1 SGDLS, CDR2 YYNGEE. Trimming at V came to 3 bases and at J to 1 base, leaving 6 bases not matched to a gene. The CDR3 loop is CASSDGQGASNQPQHF. The DNA of the CDR3 is TGTGCCAGCAGCGACGGGCAGGGGGCGAGCAATCAGCCCCAGCATTTT.

The chain employs TRBV5-1 and TRBJ2-1; tentatively, D is TRBD1 (5 bases). V lost 4 bases and J lost 6, with 14 bases in between. Germline V gives CDR1 SGHRS, CDR2 YFSETQ. This CDR3 region has 14 residues. The CDR3 here is CASSQGSFLNEQFF. The CDR3 DNA reads as TGCGCCAGCAGCCAGGGTTCATTCCTCAATGAGCAGTTCTTC.

V and J are TRBV10-3 and TRBJ1-1, with 7 bases aligning to TRBD1. The CDR3 covers 13 residues. Germline CDR1 is ENHRY and CDR2 is SYGVKD. J lost 7 bases, V lost 6 bases, and 8 bases had no gene match. CDR3 sequence (DNA): TGTGCCATCAGAACTACAGGGGCGGGTGAAGCTTTCTTT. It yields the protein CAIRTTGAGEAFF.

The chain uses TRBV27 and TRBJ2-7, with TRBD2 identical over 12 bases. Trimming cost V 4 bases and J 7 bases; bases outside gene matches: 8. Germline V gene sequence: CDR1 MNHEY, CDR2 SMNVEV (reference sequence). This CDR3 is 15 amino acids long. CDR3 residues: CASSSLAGGPGEQYF. The CDR3 nucleotides are TGTGCCAGCAGTTCCCTAGCGGGGGGGCCGGGGGAGCAGTACTTC.

The V gene is TRBV19, the J gene TRBJ1-2; the D gene is possibly TRBD1 (5 bases). Germline V gives CDR1 LNHDA, CDR2 SQIVND (reference sequence). CDR3 length: 15 amino acids. Trimming took 10 bases from V and 5 from J, leaving 23 bases between them. The CDR3 loop reads CATQPQRGSIYGYTF. The CDR3 region has the DNA TGTGCCACCCAGCCCCAGAGGGGATCCATATATGGCTACACCTTC.

The J gene is TRBJ2-2, the V gene TRBV27; tentative D call: TRBD2 (5 bases). V lost 2 bases and J lost 7, with 17 bases in between. Germline CDR1 reads MNHEY; CDR2 reads SMNVEV (reference sequence). The CDR3 contains 16 residues. CDR3 sequence reads: CASSLRTGFGIGELFF. Written as DNA, the CDR3 is TGTGCCAGCAGTTTACGCACGGGATTTGGAATCGGGGAGCTGTTTTTT.

The chain combines TRBV19 with TRBJ2-7, with D perhaps TRBD1 or TRBD2 (5 bases each). The CDR3 extends over 13 amino acids. Trimming pared 9 bases from V and 9 bases from J, leaving 21 bases between. Germline values: CDR1 LNHDA, CDR2 SQIVND (reference sequence). The CDR3 nucleotides read TGTGCCAGCCGGGACCTCTTTTGGTCGGTGCAGTACTTC. It encodes CASRDLFWSVQYF.

This rearrangement joins TRBV27 to TRBJ2-3; 14 bases fit TRBD2. Germline V gene data show CDR1 as MNHEY and CDR2 as SMNVEV (reference sequence). Trimming cost V 3 bases and J 4 bases; bases outside gene matches: 0. This CDR3 comprises 15 residues. CDR3 in DNA: TGTGCCAGCAGTTTGGGACTAGCGGGGGCAGATACGCAGTATTTT. Translation: CASSLGLAGADTQYF.

The chain is built from TRBV20-1 and TRBJ1-2; no clear D gene. Deletions cut 3 bases from V and 7 bases from J, with 9 bases between. This CDR3 has 11 residues. CDR1 is DFQATT, CDR2 SNEGSKA, per germline (reference sequence). The CDR3 nucleotides read TGCAGTGCTAGGTTGGTTTTTGGCTACACCTTC. Amino acid sequence: CSARLVFGYTF.

The chain uses TRBV7-2 and TRBJ1-5; no definite D call. This CDR3 has 13 amino acids. Germline V gene sequence: CDR1 SGHTA, CDR2 FQGNSA. V was shortened by 0 bases and J by 6 bases, with 6 bases between the two germline ends. CDR3 nucleotides: TGTGCCAGCAGCTTAGCTAATGGTCAGCCCCAGCATTTT. Translation gives CASSLANGQPQHF.

The chain is built from TRBV27 and TRBJ1-1, with D hard to call. CDR3 length equals 15 residues. Per germline, CDR1 MNHEY and CDR2 SMNVEV (reference sequence). Trimming removed 0 bases at V and 5 bases at J, with 13 bases between. This chain's CDR3 is CASSLSAVGYTEAFF. CDR3 in DNA: TGTGCCAGCAGTTTATCCGCAGTCGGGTATACTGAAGCTTTCTTT.

The chain has TRBV7-2 and TRBJ2-1; D gene uncertain. The CDR3 length is 12 residues. Germline V lookup: CDR1 SGHTA, CDR2 FQGNSA. The ends were cut back, 1 base at V and 7 bases at J, with 5 bases in the middle. The CDR3 here is CASSLVRNEQFF. The CDR3 nucleotides are TGTGCCAGCAGCTTAGTGCGGAATGAGCAGTTCTTC.

The chain couples TRBV2 to TRBJ1-1; D is uncertain. Trimming left V 7 bases short and J 1 base short, with 13 bases between. The CDR3 contains 14 residues. Per germline, CDR1 SNHLY and CDR2 FYNNEI. The CDR3 DNA follows: TGTGCCAGCACCTCGGGCACCTGGAACACTGAAGCTTTCTTT. Residues: CASTSGTWNTEAFF. The variable domain in full, with the rest retrieved from reference TRBV2 and TRBJ1-1, is EPEVTQTPSHQVTQMGQEVILRCVPISNHLYFYWYRQILGQKVEFLVSFYNNEISEKSEIFDDQFSVERPDGSNFTLKIRSTKLEDSAMYFCASTSGTWNTEAFFGQGTRLTVV.

This chain connects TRBV28 to TRBJ2-7; 10 bases are a match to TRBD2. V dropped 3 bases and J dropped 4; count of bases not matched to a gene: 9. The V gene's germline CDR1 is MDHEN and CDR2 SYDVKM. The CDR3 loop spans 16 amino acids. This CDR3 reads CASSLASGGPDYEQYF. In DNA, the CDR3 is TGTGCCAGCAGTTTGGCTAGCGGGGGTCCTGATTACGAGCAGTACTTC.

This clone was picked up one time. The chain uses TRBV6-9 and TRBJ1-3; possible D gene TRBD1, 5 bases. V dropped 2 bases and J dropped 0 bases, with 8 bases sitting between them. This CDR3 has 15 amino acids. Germline values: CDR1 MNHGY, CDR2 SVAAGI. The CDR3: CASSYKGSSGNTIYF. DNA for the CDR3: TGTGCCAGCAGTTATAAGGGGAGCTCTGGAAACACCATATATTTT.

The rearrangement joins TRBV11-3 to TRBJ1-1; D unresolved. The V and J ends lost 1 base and 1 base respectively, with 4 bases between them. CDR1 is SGHNT, CDR2 YENEEA, per germline. The CDR3 runs 13 residues. CDR3 in amino acids: CASSLVGNTEAFF. For the CDR3, the DNA is TGTGCCAGCAGCTTAGTGGGGAACACTGAAGCTTTCTTT.

This chain joins TRBV9 and TRBJ2-7; 8 positions match TRBD1. The length of the CDR3 is 14 residues. V dropped 3 bases and J dropped 5; count of bases not matched to a gene: 7. The germline CDR1 and CDR2 sequences are SGDLS and YYNGEE. The DNA for the CDR3 is TGTGCCAGCAGCGCCTCAGGGGGCAGGGACGAGCAGTACTTC. This sequence encodes CASSASGGRDEQYF.

V usage is TRBV15 and J usage is TRBJ2-3, with 8 bases matching TRBD1. CDR3 length: 16 residues. CDR1 and CDR2 from the germline V gene are LNHNV and YYDKDF (reference sequence). V was clipped by 4 bases and J by 3 bases; unmatched bases: 9. The CDR3 coding sequence is TGTGCCACCAGCACAGGACAGGGCCTTATTACAGATACGCAGTATTTT. Protein: CATSTGQGLITDTQYF.

The chain carries TRBV9 and TRBJ2-1, with TRBD2 as a possible D gene (5 bases). The V end was cut by 7 bases, the J end by 2 bases, with 10 bases between. The CDR3 has 13 amino acids. Germline V CDR1 and CDR2: SGDLS, YYNGEE. In DNA, the CDR3 is TGTGCCAGCCAGAAGGAGGCCTACAATGAGCAGTTCTTC. Encoded protein: CASQKEAYNEQFF.

This clone was seen more than once but under ten times. The V and J genes are TRBV7-8 and TRBJ2-1; maybe TRBD1 (5 bases). Trimming left V 2 bases short and J 6 bases short, with 17 bases between. CDR3 length equals 16 residues. Germline CDR1 is SGHVS and CDR2 is FQNEAQ. The CDR3 DNA reads as TGTGCCAGCAGCTTATTAGGGGTGTCGGCCACCAATGAGCAGTTCTTC. Translating gives CASSLLGVSATNEQFF.

V is TRBV28 and J is TRBJ2-1; TRBD2 agrees at 8 bases. Germline trimming cut 5 bases from V and 0 bases from J; bases unmatched to any gene: 6. The CDR3 spans 16 residues. CDR1 is MDHEN, CDR2 SYDVKM, per germline. The CDR3 sequence: CASSTSGRGSYNEQFF. Written as DNA, the CDR3 is TGTGCCAGCAGTACTAGCGGACGCGGCTCCTACAATGAGCAGTTCTTC.

The V gene is TRBV28, the J gene TRBJ2-1, with D perhaps TRBD2 (6 bases). This CDR3 comprises 12 residues. The V gene lost 5 bases and the J gene lost 15 bases, with 17 bases spanning the gap. Germline V CDR1 and CDR2: MDHEN, SYDVKM. The chain's CDR3 is CASSPIGGYAFF. The CDR3 DNA sequence: TGTGCCAGCAGTCCGATTGGGGGGTATGCGTTCTTC.